Sequencing of this T cell receptor beta chain was carried out in a study of cytomegalovirus exposure and HLA in healthy donors. Data came from immunoSEQ multiplex PCR; TCRdb stores just in-frame clones and leaves some out. The sample gives some 170,000 clones, approximately 86% of which show up once; about 7.7% is in the top ten. As to this clone: The antigen remains undetermined.

The donors were in the approximately 130-subject validation cohort, distinct from the roughly 700-subject first cohort. Germline-derived CDR1 and CDR2 are SGHRS and YFSETQ. V lost 5 bases and J lost 5, with 17 bases in between. The CDR3 contains 15 residues. Study-wide results and limits: Reported performance of the classifier showed diagnosis of cytomegalovirus status with high specificity and sensitivity. The majority of TCR sequences were rare, yet some public TCRs appeared in many donors.

The rearrangement joins TRBV5-1 to TRBJ1-5, with D unclear. This clonotype originated in a man aged 25-45 years in good health and CMV-seropositive. Input material: PBMCs. The CDR3 DNA sequence: TGCGCCAGCAGTTTAGAACGGTATTCGGATCAGCCCCAGCATTTT. Encoded protein: CASSLERYSDQPQHF.